The source of this T cell receptor beta chain is a study of long-term antiretroviral therapy in people with HIV (dated 2022 in TCRdb). In terms of the full investigation: The earliest samples were collected roughly a decade before the 2015 WHO recommendation for immediate ART, at a time when ART was usually postponed until CD4 counts fell. This retrospective serial study examined whether starting ART and sustained HIV suppression were associated with changes in the composition and diversity of the TRB repertoire in peripheral blood. About 35% of the 30 participants with HIV were female. A total of 192 cryopreserved PBMC samples came from around 30 adults with confirmed HIV infection and were collected serially over a mean of roughly six years (range 1-12). Test extractions of a monoclonal T-cell line alongside approximately 34 polyclonal samples showed no cross-contamination during QIAcube processing. Overall study results and their limits: Expanded TRB clones identified before ART initiation dominated the repertoire at all time points, although this dominance fluctuated and declined in many PLHIV after ART. Inferences about post-ART repertoire changes are limited because no data were available on ART adherence, viral resistance or therapy changes. HIV repertoires had narrower CDR3 length ranges than controls, and the network structure suggested an antigen-experienced repertoire that shifted only slightly toward naive after ART. Samples dated from the mid-2000s to the late 2010s, and the ART regimens used may be less effective than current ones. Because PBMC availability was limited, only the TCR beta chain was sequenced, with no alpha chain pairing. A significant increase in TRB diversity was found to be associated with ART initiation, although TRB diversity was observed to remain significantly below that of transplant donor controls even after long-term ART. Unsorted PBMC were profiled instead of sorted CD4+ and CD8+ T cells because pre-ART samples had limited cell numbers.

V loses 5 bases, J loses 7 bases, and the germline ends lie 14 bases apart. Per the germline V gene (reference sequence), LNHDA is the CDR1 and SQIVND is the CDR2. The CDR3, from cysteine to phenylalanine, totals 13 residues. Of the read, only the CDR3 DNA is kept; its 39 bases are in frame from base 1. The immunoSEQ hsTCRB v3.0 assay was used at survey level resolution to sequence the TRB variable region. The target sequencing depth for TRB was roughly 40,000-50,000 T-cell genomes per sample. TRB libraries were pooled and sequenced on an Illumina MiSeq using a v3 150-cycle kit. In the paper's pipeline: Repertoire analysis was performed in R inside a reproducible Nextflow workflow that covered QC, data transformation and analysis. LymphoSeq2, an R package for exploring AIRR-Seq data, was used to implement custom analyses. After excluding a few samples that yielded fewer than 5000 total TRB sequences, 150 to 200 HIV repertoires remained for analysis. Among the 180 to 200 HIV repertoires that were kept, around 60 were collected before ART initiation and over 120 were collected after ART initiation. Repertoires were downsampled to 5000 TRB nucleotide sequences, and summary statistics were averaged over 100 downsampling iterations. The analysis kept only TRB sequences whose CDR3 regions were at least seven amino acids long. Two measures captured diversity: a Shannon entropy-derived clonality score and the Gini coefficient. In the repertoire networks, any two of the top 5000 CDR3 amino acid sequences were linked whenever the two sequences differed by an edit distance of one. Antigen specificity groups and MHC restriction were predicted for TRB CDR3 amino acid sequences with GLIPH2. CDR3 amino acid sequences were matched against VDJdb and McPAS-TCR to flag known CMV, EBV, HIV or tissue antigen associations. Pre-ART, post-ART and control groups were compared with Wilcoxon signed-rank tests and Holm-Bonferroni correction. TCRdb provides this immuneACCESS table in a form limited to in-frame rearrangements. Some clones are lacking; in checked studies, under half of them reflect an unresolved V gene, and why the rest are absent is not known. That table furnishes V, J and clone size, whereas the DNA furnished D and trimming. In all, the sample holds 25,000 to 30,000 clones, and approximately 90% of those were seen once. Together, the top ten hold roughly 4% of the sample.

Notes on this clone: No cognate antigen has been identified for it. The input lacks base qualities; no much larger clone sits a single base away.

Participants were included only if at least one PBMC sample before ART initiation and at least two post-ART samples were available. Every participant with HIV received treatment in the United States of America. Cryopreserved samples of roughly 0.95-10 million PBMC were thawed and washed before DNA extraction. At the time of the earliest PBMC sample for each participant with HIV, ages ranged from 23 to 54 years. PBMC samples from each participant spanned 1-4 timepoints before ART initiation and 2-8 timepoints after ART initiation, with a median of 7 samples. For every participant, serial HIV viral load, CD4+ T-cell count, ART history and demographic data were obtained. Using a Qiagen kit on a QIAcube, genomic DNA was extracted from unsorted PBMC, with samples processed in batches of 12.

This TCR was recovered from a man between 18 and 29 years old with HIV. The chain uses TRBV19 and TRBJ1-2; 5 matching bases give a weak D call of TRBD1. Here the sequenced sample was unsorted PBMCs, taken 3.1 years after starting antiretroviral therapy. The nucleotide sequence is given as TGTGCCAGTAGTCTACTGTGGGACGGTGGCTACACCTTC. The translation is CASSLLWDGGYTF.